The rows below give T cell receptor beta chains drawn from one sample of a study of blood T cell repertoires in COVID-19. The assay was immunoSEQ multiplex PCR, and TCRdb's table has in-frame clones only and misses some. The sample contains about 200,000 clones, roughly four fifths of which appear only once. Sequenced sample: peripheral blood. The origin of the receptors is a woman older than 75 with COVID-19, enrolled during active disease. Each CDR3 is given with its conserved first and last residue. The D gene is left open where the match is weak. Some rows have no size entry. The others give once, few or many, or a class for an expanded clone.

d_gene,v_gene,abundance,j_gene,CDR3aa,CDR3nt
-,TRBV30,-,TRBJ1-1,CAWSSARGEAFF,TGTGCCTGGAGTTCCGCTCGAGGTGAAGCTTTCTTT
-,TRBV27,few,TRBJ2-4,CASFPLNIQYF,TGTGCCAGCTTCCCCCTAAACATTCAGTACTTC
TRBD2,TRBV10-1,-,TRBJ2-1,CASSCHTRTSWTYNEQFF,TGCGCCAGCAGTTGTCATACCAGGACTAGCTGGACCTACAATGAGCAGTTCTTC
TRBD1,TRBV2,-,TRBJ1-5,CASSQQGANSNQPQHF,TGTGCCAGCAGTCAACAGGGGGCTAATAGCAATCAGCCCCAGCATTTT
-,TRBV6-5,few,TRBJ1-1,CASSLTSGLNTEAFF,TGTGCCAGCAGTCTGACTTCTGGCCTGAACACTGAAGCTTTCTTT
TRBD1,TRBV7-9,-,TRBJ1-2,CAGQANYGYTF,TGTGCCGGACAGGCGAACTATGGCTACACCTTC
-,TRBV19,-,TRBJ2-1,CASMGAPRYEQFF,TGTGCCAGTATGGGGGCCCCACGATATGAGCAGTTCTTC
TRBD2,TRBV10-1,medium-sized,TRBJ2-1,CASSEQREDNEQFF,TGCGCCAGCAGTGAGCAGCGGGAGGACAATGAGCAGTTCTTC
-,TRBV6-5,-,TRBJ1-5,CASIKGHYSNQPQHF,TGTGCCAGCATCAAAGGACATTATAGCAATCAGCCCCAGCATTTT
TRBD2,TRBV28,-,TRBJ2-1,CASSVSGLAGLNEQFF,TGTGCCAGCAGTGTGTCGGGACTAGCGGGCCTCAATGAGCAGTTCTTC
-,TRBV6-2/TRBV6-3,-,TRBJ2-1,CASSLEGGYSYNEQFF,TGTGCCAGCAGTTTGGAGGGGGGGTACTCCTACAATGAGCAGTTCTTC
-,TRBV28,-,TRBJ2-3,CASSSRLRTDTQYF,TGTGCCAGCAGCTCGCGGCTGCGCACAGATACGCAGTATTTT
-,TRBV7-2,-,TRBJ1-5,CASSPRDQPQHF,TGTGCCAGCAGCCCCCGGGATCAGCCCCAGCATTTT
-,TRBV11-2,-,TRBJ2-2,CASTIRGGEARKNTGELFF,TGTGCCAGCACCATCAGAGGAGGAGAGGCTCGGAAGAACACCGGGGAGCTGTTTTTT
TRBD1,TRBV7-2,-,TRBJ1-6,CASAPTGGNSPLHF,TGTGCCAGCGCTCCGACAGGGGGTAATTCACCCCTCCACTTT
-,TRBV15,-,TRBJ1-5,CATTAERSSNQPQHF,TGTGCCACCACCGCGGAAAGGAGTAGCAATCAGCCCCAGCATTTT
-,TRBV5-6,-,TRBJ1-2,CASSLREGRAGGYTF,TGTGCCAGCAGCCTCCGGGAGGGGAGGGCGGGCGGCTACACCTTC
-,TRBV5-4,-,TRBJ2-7,CASSPSGDSLYEQYF,TGTGCCAGCAGCCCCTCCGGCGACAGCCTCTACGAGCAGTACTTC
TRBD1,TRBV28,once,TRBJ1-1,CASRPAKGQGRAEAFF,TGTGCCAGCAGGCCAGCTAAAGGACAGGGGCGCGCTGAAGCTTTCTTT
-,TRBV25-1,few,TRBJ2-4,CASSESTGAKNIQYF,TGTGCCAGCAGTGAAAGTACTGGAGCCAAAAACATTCAGTACTTC
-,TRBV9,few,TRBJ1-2,CASSSHKGRGYTF,TGTGCCAGCAGCTCCCACAAGGGGCGGGGCTACACCTTC
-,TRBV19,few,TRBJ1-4,CASSGRGAGNEKLFF,TGTGCCAGTAGTGGCAGGGGTGCGGGTAATGAAAAACTGTTTTTT
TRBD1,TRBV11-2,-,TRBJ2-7,CASSAGGGNHEQYF,TGTGCCAGCAGCGCAGGGGGCGGGAACCACGAGCAGTACTTC
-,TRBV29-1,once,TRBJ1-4,CSVAPVTGTNEKLFF,TGCAGCGTCGCTCCCGTCACAGGGACTAATGAAAAACTGTTTTTT
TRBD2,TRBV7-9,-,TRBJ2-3,CASSFYGLAFTDTQYF,TGTGCCAGCAGCTTTTATGGACTAGCCTTCACAGATACGCAGTATTTT
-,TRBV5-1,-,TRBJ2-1,CASSGDARGEQFF,TGCGCCAGCAGCGGGGACGCCCGGGGGGAGCAGTTCTTC
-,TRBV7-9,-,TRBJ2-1,CASSGYGGSYNEQFF,TGTGCCAGCAGCGGTTACGGGGGTTCCTACAATGAGCAGTTCTTC